These T cell receptor beta chains were read from a single sample in a study of blood T cell repertoires in COVID-19. Libraries were prepared by immunoSEQ multiplex PCR; TCRdb keeps only in-frame clonotypes and omits some of them. The sample holds about 210,000 clones, 65% to 85% seen once. The sample consisted of PBMCs or T cells enriched from blood (not recorded which). These receptors all stem from a woman in her 30s who had been exposed to COVID-19. Both conserved end residues are part of each CDR3. The D gene is left open where the match is weak. Only part of the rows carry a size: once, few, many, or a class if the clone is expanded.

CDR3nt: TGTGCCAGCAGCCAACCTCCGACCTACTATGGCTCCTACGAGCAGTACTTC
CDR3aa: CASSQPPTYYGSYEQYF
d_gene: -
abundance: -
v_gene: TRBV6-2/TRBV6-3
j_gene: TRBJ2-7

CDR3nt: TGTGCTAGCAGCTCAGACAGACAAGAGACCCAGTACTTC
CDR3aa: CASSSDRQETQYF
d_gene: -
abundance: -
v_gene: TRBV7-7
j_gene: TRBJ2-5

CDR3nt: TGTGCCAGCAGCTTAGGAAGATACCGGTATGGCTACACCTTC
CDR3aa: CASSLGRYRYGYTF
d_gene: -
abundance: -
v_gene: TRBV7-9
j_gene: TRBJ1-2

CDR3nt: TGCGCCAGCAGTGAGGGACTAGCGGGGGGCTCCCCGAGCTCCTACAATGAGCAGTTCTTC
CDR3aa: CASSEGLAGGSPSSYNEQFF
d_gene: TRBD2
abundance: -
v_gene: TRBV10-1
j_gene: TRBJ2-1

CDR3nt: TGTGCCAGCAGTGAGTCTGGGAGCTACAATGAGCAGTTCTTC
CDR3aa: CASSESGSYNEQFF
d_gene: -
abundance: -
v_gene: TRBV6-4
j_gene: TRBJ2-1

CDR3nt: TGTGCCAGCAGCAGACGGACTAGCGGGGACTTCACAGATACGCAGTATTTT
CDR3aa: CASSRRTSGDFTDTQYF
d_gene: TRBD2
abundance: -
v_gene: TRBV11-2
j_gene: TRBJ2-3

CDR3nt: TGTGCCAGCAGCCCTCTGGCGGGCGATCTCTACGAGCAGTACTTC
CDR3aa: CASSPLAGDLYEQYF
d_gene: -
abundance: -
v_gene: TRBV11-2
j_gene: TRBJ2-7

CDR3nt: TGTGCCAGCAGTTTGGGTACTAGCTCCTACGAGCAGTACTTC
CDR3aa: CASSLGTSSYEQYF
d_gene: -
abundance: -
v_gene: TRBV6-5
j_gene: TRBJ2-7

CDR3nt: TGTGCCAGCAGTGAAGTTGGGACAGGCGCCCAGCCCCAGCATTTT
CDR3aa: CASSEVGTGAQPQHF
d_gene: TRBD1
abundance: -
v_gene: TRBV6-1
j_gene: TRBJ1-5

CDR3nt: TGTGCCAGCAGCGTAGATCCCAGGGGCTCGGAAAACACCATATATTTT
CDR3aa: CASSVDPRGSENTIYF
d_gene: -
abundance: -
v_gene: TRBV9
j_gene: TRBJ1-3

CDR3nt: TGTGCCAGCAGCTTGCTAAGCCTCTCTGGGGCCAACGTCCTGACTTTC
CDR3aa: CASSLLSLSGANVLTF
d_gene: -
abundance: once
v_gene: TRBV5-6
j_gene: TRBJ2-6

CDR3nt: TGCGCCAGCAGCCCACCGACTAGCGGGGGGACTGCCGGGGAGCTGTTTTTT
CDR3aa: CASSPPTSGGTAGELFF
d_gene: TRBD2
abundance: -
v_gene: TRBV5-1
j_gene: TRBJ2-2

CDR3nt: TGTGCCAGCAGCGTCGGAGGGGCCGAGCAGTACTTC
CDR3aa: CASSVGGAEQYF
d_gene: -
abundance: few
v_gene: TRBV9
j_gene: TRBJ2-7

CDR3nt: TGTGCCAGCTCAAGGGGTGACTCTGGAAACACCATATATTTT
CDR3aa: CASSRGDSGNTIYF
d_gene: -
abundance: -
v_gene: TRBV18
j_gene: TRBJ1-3

CDR3nt: TGTGCCAGCAGGCCGGGACTAGCGGGGGAGCAAGAGACCCAGTACTTC
CDR3aa: CASRPGLAGEQETQYF
d_gene: TRBD2
abundance: -
v_gene: TRBV7-2
j_gene: TRBJ2-5

CDR3nt: TGTGCCAGCAGTATCAGGGCCCACACAGATACGCAGTATTTT
CDR3aa: CASSIRAHTDTQYF
d_gene: -
abundance: once
v_gene: TRBV2
j_gene: TRBJ2-3

CDR3nt: TGTGCCAGCAGATCCGGGACAGGGGGAGGAACTGAAGCTTTCTTT
CDR3aa: CASRSGTGGGTEAFF
d_gene: TRBD1
abundance: -
v_gene: TRBV5-6
j_gene: TRBJ1-1

CDR3nt: TGTGCCAGCAGCGGGGACAGATCGAACACCGGGGAGCTGTTTTTT
CDR3aa: CASSGDRSNTGELFF
d_gene: TRBD1
abundance: -
v_gene: TRBV9
j_gene: TRBJ2-2

CDR3nt: TGTGCCAGCAGTTTATCGAGCGAGCTCTGGCACGAGCAGTACTTC
CDR3aa: CASSLSSELWHEQYF
d_gene: -
abundance: few
v_gene: TRBV27
j_gene: TRBJ2-7

CDR3nt: TGTGCCAGCAGCAAAAGGTCGACAGACGAGCAGTACTTC
CDR3aa: CASSKRSTDEQYF
d_gene: -
abundance: few
v_gene: TRBV21-1
j_gene: TRBJ2-7

CDR3nt: TGTGCCAGCAGTCGGACAGGGTCTGAAGCTTTCTTT
CDR3aa: CASSRTGSEAFF
d_gene: TRBD1
abundance: few
v_gene: TRBV27
j_gene: TRBJ1-1

CDR3nt: TGTGCCAGCAGCGTAGACAGGGGAGGGGTAGCTTTCTTT
CDR3aa: CASSVDRGGVAFF
d_gene: TRBD1
abundance: -
v_gene: TRBV7-3
j_gene: TRBJ1-1

CDR3nt: TGTGCCAGCGGTGACGTGCAGGCCGAGCAGTACTTC
CDR3aa: CASGDVQAEQYF
d_gene: -
abundance: -
v_gene: TRBV6-6
j_gene: TRBJ2-7